The 26 T cell receptor beta chains reported below all come from one sample, sequenced in a study of CD8+CD57+ T cells in acquired aplastic anemia. CD8+CD57+ cell expansion, shown by flow cytometry, had occurred in the patients selected for sequencing. Genomic DNA templated the TCR beta VDJ and CDR3 profiling. TCRdb processed the reads anew with MiXCR; each CDR3 protein has one entry. The sample includes some 200,000 distinct CDR3 sequences, 65% of them seen just once. Input material: sorted CD4+, CD8+, or CD8+CD57+ T cells (not recorded which) from PBMCs. Receptors originate from a human donor with aplastic anemia.

V is TRBV19 and J is TRBJ1-4; tentatively, D is TRBD1 (6 bases). Looked up from germline, CDR1 is LNHDA and CDR2 is SQIVND (reference sequence). V lost 6 bases to trimming and J lost 4 bases, with 12 bases between them. The length of the CDR3 is 14 residues. The CDR3 protein is CASRTGTHNEKLFF. In nucleotides, the CDR3 is TGTGCCAGTAGAACAGGGACCCATAATGAAAAACTGTTTTTT.

This chain connects TRBV10-1 to TRBJ1-2, with TRBD1 identical over 7 bases. Trimming took 11 bases from V and 2 from J; bases not matched to a gene: 11. Germline V CDR1 and CDR2: WNHNN, SYGVQD (reference sequence). The length of the CDR3 is 14 residues. CDR3 coding DNA: TGCGCCCGACGAACGGGACAGACCAACTATGGCTACACCTTC. Translating gives CARRTGQTNYGYTF.

V usage is TRBV5-6 and J usage is TRBJ2-1; a possible D gene is TRBD2 (5 bases). The CDR3 runs to 13 residues. Trimming removed 0 bases at V and 7 bases at J, with 8 bases between. CDR1 is SGHDT and CDR2 is YYEEEE in the germline V gene. The CDR3 bases are TGTGCCAGCAGCTTGGTAGAGCGGAATGAGCAGTTCTTC. Amino acids: CASSLVERNEQFF.

This clonotype has ten or more counts. The chain links TRBV6-4 to TRBJ2-3; 9 nucleotides align to TRBD1. Germline trimming cut 2 bases from V and 5 bases from J; bases unmatched to any gene: 5. This CDR3 is 15 amino acids long. Germline V gene data show CDR1 as MRHNA and CDR2 as SNTAGT. The CDR3 loop is CASSDTGGAGDTQYF. The CDR3 DNA sequence: TGTGCCAGCAGTGACACAGGGGGCGCGGGAGATACGCAGTATTTT.

The count of this clonotype is one. V and J are TRBV20-1 and TRBJ1-5; 7 nucleotides line up with TRBD1. Germline lookup yields CDR1 DFQATT and CDR2 SNEGSKA (reference sequence). The CDR3 runs to 14 residues. The V gene end was trimmed by 4 bases and the J gene end by 0 bases; junction bases not matched to a gene: 3. The CDR3, as DNA: TGCAGTGCTAAGACAGGGAATAGCAATCAGCCCCAGCATTTT. As protein: CSAKTGNSNQPQHF.

The chain has TRBV12-5 and TRBJ2-7, with D perhaps matching TRBD1 (6 bases). This CDR3 spans 14 amino acids. The V and J ends lost 2 bases and 1 base respectively, with 9 bases between them. Germline CDR1 is LGHNT and CDR2 is FRNRAP. CDR3 DNA: TGTGCTAGTGGTTTGTACAGGGTATCCTACGAGCAGTACTTC. This sequence encodes CASGLYRVSYEQYF.

The rearrangement uses TRBV10-3 and TRBJ2-1; 8 bases align to TRBD2. The CDR3 contains 14 residues. The germline V gene encodes CDR1 ENHRY and CDR2 SYGVKD. V was pared by 11 bases and J by 9 bases, with 15 bases of the junction left unmatched. The CDR3 DNA reads as TGTGCCGCGAATACGGGGGGGCCAATCAGTGAGCAGTTCTTC. Protein: CAANTGGPISEQFF.

The chain couples TRBV7-9 to TRBJ1-2; D unclear. The germline V gene encodes CDR1 SEHNR and CDR2 FQNEAQ (reference sequence). Trimming removed 1 base at V and 7 bases at J, with 13 bases between. The CDR3 covers 14 residues. CDR3 in amino acids: CASSLEVVVGGYTF. As DNA, the CDR3 is TGTGCCAGCAGCTTAGAGGTGGTAGTGGGTGGCTACACCTTC.

J is TRBJ2-5 and V is TRBV19, with 9 nucleotides matching TRBD1. This CDR3 is built from 13 residues. Losses at the gene ends were 7 bases for V and 5 bases for J; bases not matched to a gene: 5. Germline CDR1 is LNHDA and CDR2 is SQIVND (reference sequence). CDR3 in DNA: TGTGCCAGTAACACAGGGGGCCGGGAGACCCAGTACTTC. This sequence encodes CASNTGGRETQYF. Full variable domain (outside the CDR3, taken from reference TRBV19 and TRBJ2-5): DGGITQSPKYLFRKEGQNVTLSCEQNLNHDAMYWYRQDPGQGLRLIYYSQIVNDFQKGDIAEGYSVSREKKESFPLTVTSAQKNPTAFYLCASNTGGRETQYFGPGTRLLVL.

The V and J genes are TRBV6-1 and TRBJ2-7; tentative D call: TRBD1 (6 bases). Trimming left V 7 bases short and J 0 bases short, with 16 bases between. Per the germline V gene, CDR1 is MNHNS and CDR2 is SASEGT. The CDR3 sequence is 15 residues long. The CDR3 protein is CASIPTGPYSYEQYF. The CDR3 coding sequence is TGTGCCAGCATCCCGACAGGCCCTTACTCCTACGAGCAGTACTTC.

J is TRBJ2-7 and V is TRBV25-1; TRBD1 aligns across 7 bases. The germline gives CDR1 MGHDK, CDR2 SYGVNS. Trimming took 6 bases from V and 0 from J; bases not matched to a gene: 8. This CDR3 region has 15 residues. CDR3 sequence reads: CASSQSGTASYEQYF. In nucleotides, the CDR3 is TGTGCCAGCAGCCAATCCGGGACAGCCTCCTACGAGCAGTACTTC.

This sequence joins TRBV14 and TRBJ1-4, with D perhaps TRBD1 (5 bases). Germline assignment: CDR1 SGHDN and CDR2 FVKESK. V shed 1 base and J shed 4 bases, with 13 bases lying between them. The CDR3 totals 16 residues. The CDR3, as DNA: TGTGCCAGCAGCCAAGGGCGGGGACGGATTAATGAAAAACTGTTTTTT. Encoded protein: CASSQGRGRINEKLFF.

As to this clonotype: A junction boundary mismatches the germline segment, possibly from a read error. CDR3 in DNA: TGCGCCAGCAGCTTCCAGGGGACGGAGCAGTGCTTC. This translates into CASSFQGTEQCF. This chain links TRBV5-1 with TRBJ2-7, with a tentative D call TRBD1 (6 bases). Germline values: CDR1 SGHRS, CDR2 YFSETQ. This CDR3 has 12 amino acids.

The CDR3 bases are TGCGCCAGCAGCTTGCAACCTAGCGGGAGGGCCAATGAGCAGTTCTTC. Amino acids: CASSLQPSGRANEQFF. The chain has TRBV5-1 and TRBJ2-1, with 12 bases that match TRBD2. Losses at the gene ends were 1 base for V and 6 bases for J; bases not matched to a gene: 5. This CDR3 has 16 amino acids. The germline CDR1 and CDR2 sequences are SGHRS and YFSETQ.

The sample holds one count of this clonotype. V gene TRBV2 combines with J gene TRBJ2-7; either TRBD1 or TRBD2 may fit D (5 bases each). CDR3 length equals 14 residues. V lost 7 bases, J lost 2 bases, and 15 bases lay in between. The germline V gene has CDR1 SNHLY and CDR2 FYNNEI. The CDR3 DNA reads as TGTGCCAGCACCGGGGCAGCCCTTGCCTACGAGCAGTACTTC. It specifies CASTGAALAYEQYF.

The chain has TRBV7-9 and TRBJ2-1; possibly TRBD1 for D (5 bases). V was cut by 5 bases and J by 10 bases, with 12 bases left in between. Per the germline V gene, CDR1 is SEHNR and CDR2 is FQNEAQ (reference sequence). This CDR3 has 12 residues. In DNA, the CDR3 is TGTGCCAGCAGCAGCAGGGTGGTCGAGCAGTTCTTC. It translates to CASSSRVVEQFF.

The genes are TRBV5-6 and TRBJ2-5, with D perhaps given as TRBD1 or TRBD2 (5 bases each). The V end was cut by 0 bases, the J end by 2 bases, with 17 bases between. CDR1 is SGHDT and CDR2 is YYEEEE in the germline V gene. The CDR3 length is 17 residues. CDR3 residues: CASSLVSGRGRQETQYF. The CDR3 bases are TGTGCCAGCAGCTTGGTTTCGGGGCGAGGCAGACAAGAGACCCAGTACTTC.

The chain recombines TRBV5-1 with TRBJ2-1; D not certain. Trimming cost V 3 bases and J 10 bases, with 11 bases left between them. The CDR3 consists of 12 residues. CDR1 and CDR2 from the germline V gene are SGHRS and YFSETQ. The CDR3 DNA is TGCGCCAGCAGCTCCGCCTTCCAGGAGCAGTTCTTC. This translates into CASSSAFQEQFF.

Here the CDR3 DNA reads TGCAGTGCTAGTTTAGGGGGCCGCACAGATACGCAGTATTTT. Encoded protein: CSASLGGRTDTQYF. This chain connects TRBV20-1 to TRBJ2-3; 7 bases are a match to TRBD1. The CDR3 consists of 14 residues. The trim removed 3 bases at V and 1 base at J, leaving 4 bases unmatched. In germline, CDR1 is DFQATT, CDR2 SNEGSKA (reference sequence).

The V gene is TRBV12-3 or TRBV12-4, the J gene TRBJ2-7; D not certain. Trimming pared 3 bases from V and 3 bases from J, leaving 12 bases between. CDR3 length: 14 amino acids. CDR3 amino acids: CASSLMATGYEQYF. For the CDR3, the DNA is TGTGCCAGCAGTTTGATGGCTACGGGCTACGAGCAGTACTTC.

The chain recombines TRBV7-9 with TRBJ2-1, with a possible D match to TRBD2 (7 bases). There are 15 residues in the CDR3. The V gene's germline CDR1 is SEHNR and CDR2 FQNEAQ (reference sequence). Trimming pared 5 bases from V and 9 bases from J, leaving 20 bases between. The CDR3 sequence: CASSPRGGRAVEQFF. The CDR3 region has the DNA TGTGCCAGCAGCCCGAGGGGGGGCAGGGCGGTTGAGCAGTTCTTC.

This clonotype showed up many times. CDR3 residues: CASRAPIEETQYF. As DNA, the CDR3 is TGCGCCAGCAGGGCCCCAATTGAAGAGACCCAGTACTTC. This chain joins TRBV5-1 and TRBJ2-5; D is unclear. Germline V gives CDR1 SGHRS, CDR2 YFSETQ. The V end lost 5 bases, the J end lost 3 bases, and 11 bases lay between the germline ends. The CDR3 contains 13 residues.

This clonotype occurred once. This chain connects TRBV24-1 to TRBJ2-7; 12 bases fit TRBD1. The V gene's germline CDR1 is KGHDR and CDR2 SFDVKD. The CDR3 length is 15 residues. Unmatched junction bases numbered 8, after V lost 5 bases and J lost 7 bases. CDR3 DNA sequence: TGTGCCACCAGTGCGGGACAGGGGGCGCGATGGGAGCAGTACTTC. Amino acids: CATSAGQGARWEQYF.

The J gene is TRBJ1-2, the V gene TRBV10-3; D unresolved. CDR1 is ENHRY, CDR2 SYGVKD, per germline. This CDR3 is 15 amino acids long. V lost 3 bases, J lost 0 bases, and 11 bases lay in between. CDR3 DNA: TGTGCCATCAGTGACCGGACGGCTGCTAACTATGGCTACACCTTC. Residues: CAISDRTAANYGYTF.

The chain joins TRBV7-3 to TRBJ2-5; no firm D call. V was shortened by 2 bases and J by 3 bases, with 10 bases between the two germline ends. The CDR3 is 14 amino acids. Germline lookup yields CDR1 SGHTA and CDR2 FQGTGA. The CDR3 region has the DNA TGTGCCAGCAGCTTAGTGTCAACGAAAGAGACCCAGTACTTC. Its translation is CASSLVSTKETQYF.

V and J are TRBV2 and TRBJ1-6; D ambiguous. V was clipped by 3 bases and J by 0 bases, with 12 bases between them. This CDR3 has 17 amino acids. Germline V gives CDR1 SNHLY, CDR2 FYNNEI. CDR3 amino acids: CASSDVVDSSYNSPLHF. As DNA, the CDR3 is TGTGCCAGCAGTGATGTGGTAGATAGCTCCTATAATTCACCCCTCCACTTT.